In this sample, the clone carrying this T cell receptor (beta chain) is medium-sized. Trimming removed 1 base from V and 4 bases from J, with 6 bases in between. CDR3 length equals 13 residues. Germline-derived CDR1 and CDR2 are LGHNT and FRNRAP. Sequenced by immunoSEQ multiplex PCR; TCRdb stores in-frame clones only, minus some. The sample yields more than 50,000 clones, 65% to 75% seen once. The data are from a study of blood T cell repertoires in COVID-19. Across the study: Donors in the United States, Italy and Spain gave samples during acute or convalescent COVID-19.

Sequencing used peripheral blood. This sequence was found in a woman over 75 with acute or convalescent COVID-19. The chain has TRBV12-5 and TRBJ2-3; D is uncertain. CDR3 nucleotide sequence: TGTGCTAGTGGTTTGGGGTCGGCAGATACGCAGTATTTT. Amino acids: CASGLGSADTQYF.